A single sample is the source of the 2 T cell receptor beta chains below, sequenced in a study of T-cell memory formation after mild COVID-19. Each CDR3 protein gets one entry after TCRdb re-called the 5' RACE reads with MiXCR. The data hold approximately 180,000 distinct CDR3 sequences, with approximately 16% observed a single time. Sequenced input: PBMCs or a T cell subset sorted from them (not recorded which). All receptors derive from an adult woman who had mild COVID-19 (a few samples of this study predate the infection). Cell type and time point are not known.

The chain uses TRBV12-3 or TRBV12-4 and TRBJ1-5, with TRBD1 as a possible D gene (6 bases). The V gene lost 6 bases and the J gene lost 3 bases, with 15 bases spanning the gap. This CDR3 has 15 amino acids. This chain's CDR3 is CASREWGGVNQPQHF. The CDR3 DNA follows: TGTGCCAGCAGAGAGTGGGGGGGCGTCAATCAGCCCCAGCATTTT.

The chain uses TRBV10-3 and TRBJ1-6, with D possibly being TRBD1 (5 bases). Germline V gene lookup returns CDR1 ENHRY and CDR2 SYGVKD. CDR3 length: 15 residues. Trimming removed 2 bases at V and 9 bases at J, with 14 bases between. CDR3 DNA sequence: TGTGCCATCAGTGAGAGTGGAAGGGGTGGTTCACCCCTCCACTTT. Amino acid sequence: CAISESGRGGSPLHF.